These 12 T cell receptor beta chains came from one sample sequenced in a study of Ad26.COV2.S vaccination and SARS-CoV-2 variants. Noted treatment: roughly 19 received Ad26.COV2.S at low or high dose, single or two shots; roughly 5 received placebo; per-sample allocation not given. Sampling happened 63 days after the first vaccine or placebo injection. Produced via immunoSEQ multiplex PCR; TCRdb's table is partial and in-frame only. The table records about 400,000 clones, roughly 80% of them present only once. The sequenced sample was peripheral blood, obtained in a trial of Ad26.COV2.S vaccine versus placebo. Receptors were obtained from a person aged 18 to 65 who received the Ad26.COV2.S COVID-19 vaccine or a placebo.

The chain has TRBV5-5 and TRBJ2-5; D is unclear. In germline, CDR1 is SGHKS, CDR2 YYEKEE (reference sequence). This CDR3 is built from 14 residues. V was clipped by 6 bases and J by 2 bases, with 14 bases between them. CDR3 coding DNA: TGTGCCAGCAACCAAGACATCAATCAAGAGACCCAGTACTTC. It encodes CASNQDINQETQYF.

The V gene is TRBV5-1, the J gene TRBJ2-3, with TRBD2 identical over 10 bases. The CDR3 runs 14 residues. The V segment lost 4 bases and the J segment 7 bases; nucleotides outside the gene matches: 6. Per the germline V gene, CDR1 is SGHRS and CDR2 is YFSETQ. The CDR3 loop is CASSLSGGPHTQYF. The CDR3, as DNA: TGCGCCAGCAGCCTTAGCGGGGGGCCCCATACGCAGTATTTT.

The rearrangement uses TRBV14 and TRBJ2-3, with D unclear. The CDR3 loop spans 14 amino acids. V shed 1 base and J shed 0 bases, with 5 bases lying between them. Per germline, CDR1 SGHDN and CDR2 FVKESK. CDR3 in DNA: TGTGCCAGCAGCCAAGGGTTTAGCACAGATACGCAGTATTTT. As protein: CASSQGFSTDTQYF.

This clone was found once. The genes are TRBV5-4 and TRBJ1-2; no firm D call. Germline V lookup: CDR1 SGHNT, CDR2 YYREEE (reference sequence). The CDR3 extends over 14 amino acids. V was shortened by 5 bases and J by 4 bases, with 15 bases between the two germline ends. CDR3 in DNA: TGTGCCAGCAGATCTATTGGAGGATCCTATGGCTACACCTTC. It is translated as CASRSIGGSYGYTF.

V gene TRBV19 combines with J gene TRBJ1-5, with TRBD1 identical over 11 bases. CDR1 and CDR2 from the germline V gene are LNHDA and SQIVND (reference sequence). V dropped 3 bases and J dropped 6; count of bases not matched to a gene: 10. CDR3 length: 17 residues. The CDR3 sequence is CASSMGPGQGARQPQHF. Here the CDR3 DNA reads TGTGCCAGTAGTATGGGGCCAGGACAGGGGGCTCGTCAGCCCCAGCATTTT.

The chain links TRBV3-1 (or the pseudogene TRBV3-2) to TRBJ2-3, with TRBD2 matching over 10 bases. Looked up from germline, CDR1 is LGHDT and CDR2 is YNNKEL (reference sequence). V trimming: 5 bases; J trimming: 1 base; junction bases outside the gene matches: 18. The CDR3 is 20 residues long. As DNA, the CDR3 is TGTGCCAGCAGCTCTACCCCTCTCAGCGGGAGGGCCGTGGGCACAGATACGCAGTATTTT. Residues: CASSSTPLSGRAVGTDTQYF.

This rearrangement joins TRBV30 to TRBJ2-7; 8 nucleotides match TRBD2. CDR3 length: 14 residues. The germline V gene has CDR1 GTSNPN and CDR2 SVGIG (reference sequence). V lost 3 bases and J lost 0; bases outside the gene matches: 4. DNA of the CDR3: TGTGCCTGGAGACTAGCGGACTACTCCTACGAGCAGTACTTC. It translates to CAWRLADYSYEQYF. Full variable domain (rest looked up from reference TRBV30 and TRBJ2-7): SQTIHQWPATLVQPVGSPLSLECTVEGTSNPNLYWYRQAAGRGLQLLFYSVGIGQISSEVPQNLSASRPQDRQFILSSKKLLLSDSGFYLCAWRLADYSYEQYFGPGTRLTVT.

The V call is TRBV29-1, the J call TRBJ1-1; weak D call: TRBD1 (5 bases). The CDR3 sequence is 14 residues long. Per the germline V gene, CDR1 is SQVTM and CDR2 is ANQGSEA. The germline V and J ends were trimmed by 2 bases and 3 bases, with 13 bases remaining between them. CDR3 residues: CSVERGARHTEAFF. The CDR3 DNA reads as TGCAGCGTTGAAAGGGGCGCTAGGCACACTGAAGCTTTCTTT.

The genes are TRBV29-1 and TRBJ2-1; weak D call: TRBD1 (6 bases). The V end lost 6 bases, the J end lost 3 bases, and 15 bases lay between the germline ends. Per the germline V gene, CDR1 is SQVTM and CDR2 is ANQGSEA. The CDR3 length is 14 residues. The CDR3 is CSVSQGLNYNEQFF. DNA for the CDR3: TGCAGCGTCTCGCAGGGGCTCAACTACAATGAGCAGTTCTTC.

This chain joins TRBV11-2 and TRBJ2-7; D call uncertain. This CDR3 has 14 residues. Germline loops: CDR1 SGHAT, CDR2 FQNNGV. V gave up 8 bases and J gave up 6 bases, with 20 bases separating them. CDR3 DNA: TGTGCCAGCGCCAGCTCGGGCAGTACTATCGAGCAGTACTTC. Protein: CASASSGSTIEQYF.

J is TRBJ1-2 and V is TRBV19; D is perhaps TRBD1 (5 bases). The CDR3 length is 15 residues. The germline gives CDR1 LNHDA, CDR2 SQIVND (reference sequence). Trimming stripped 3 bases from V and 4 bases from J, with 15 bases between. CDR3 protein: CASSMWGRSSYGYTF. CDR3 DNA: TGTGCCAGTAGTATGTGGGGCCGATCTAGCTATGGCTACACCTTC.

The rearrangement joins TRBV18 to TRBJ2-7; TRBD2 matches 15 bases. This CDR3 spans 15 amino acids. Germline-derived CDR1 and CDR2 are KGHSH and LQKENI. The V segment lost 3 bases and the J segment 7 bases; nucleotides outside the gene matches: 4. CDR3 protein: CASSPLGLAGGEQYF. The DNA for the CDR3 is TGTGCCAGCTCACCGTTGGGACTAGCGGGAGGTGAGCAGTACTTC. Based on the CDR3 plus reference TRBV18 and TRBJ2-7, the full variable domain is NAGVMQNPRHLVRRRGQEARLRCSPMKGHSHVYWYRQLPEEGLKFMVYLQKENIIDESGMPKERFSAEFPKEGPSILRIQQVVRGDSAAYFCASSPLGLAGGEQYFGPGTRLTVT.